This T cell receptor (beta chain) derives from a study of blood T cell repertoires in COVID-19. TCRdb's table, derived via immunoSEQ multiplex PCR, lists solely in-frame clones and lacks some. This table holds under 500,000 clones, 87% found once. From germline, CDR1 is SGHNT and CDR2 YYREEE (reference sequence). Trimming cost V 4 bases and J 8 bases, with 15 bases left between them. The CDR3 is 14 residues long. The chain joins TRBV5-4 to TRBJ1-4, with D perhaps TRBD1 (6 bases). The TCR sequence derives from a woman aged 18-30 years with acute COVID-19. The sequenced sample was PBMCs or T cells enriched from blood (not recorded which). CDR3 sequence reads: CASSPDSGGEKLFF. CDR3 nucleotides: TGTGCCAGCAGCCCGGACAGCGGGGGGGAAAAACTGTTTTTT.